This TCR beta chain appears in the sequencing data of a study of T cell repertoires in cytomegalovirus infection. Each CDR3 protein gets one entry after TCRdb re-called the reads with MiXCR. Of hundreds of thousands of distinct CDR3 sequences in the sample, more than 40% were seen once. With respect to this clonotype: What it binds is not known.

The CDR3 covers 13 residues. V lost 3 bases and J 4 bases, leaving 9 bases between the germline ends. CDR1 is LNHNV, CDR2 YYDKDF, per germline (reference sequence). The TCR comes from a human donor in good health (CMV status not recorded). Some clones in this sample may be carry-over from other donors' samples. The rearrangement links TRBV15 to TRBJ1-1; D is possibly TRBD1 (6 bases). The material was cultured PBMCs, obtained from culture after CMV antigen stimulation. The CDR3 spells CATSSGRGTEAFF. The CDR3 DNA reads TGTGCCACCAGCAGCGGCAGGGGCACTGAAGCTTTCTTT.